This T cell receptor beta chain appears in the sequencing data of a study of CD4 and CD8 cells across lung adenocarcinoma regions. The CDR3 is 19 amino acids. The J segment lost 1 base and the V segment lost 5 bases, leaving 11 bases of the junction unmatched. CDR1 and CDR2 from the germline V gene are MNHNS and SASEGT. TCRdb re-called the PCR reads through MiXCR, storing one row per CDR3 protein. The table includes 18,000 or so distinct CDR3 sequences, roughly 51% detected once. The receptor was isolated from a female donor with lung adenocarcinoma. The CD4 and CD8 labels of this study may be unreliable. J is TRBJ2-4 and V is TRBV6-1; 13 nucleotides agree with TRBD2. Specimen: CD8+ T cells from the center of a lung tumor. CDR3 in amino acids: CASSPRTSGGLLAKNIQYF. CDR3 DNA: TGTGCCAGCAGTCCACGGACTAGCGGGGGCCTCTTGGCCAAAAACATTCAGTACTTC.